Listed below are T cell receptor beta chains from one sample, sequenced in a study of blood T cell repertoires in COVID-19. TCRdb's copy holds only in-frame clones and misses some; the assay was immunoSEQ multiplex PCR. Of hundreds of thousands of clones listed, 90% to 95% are singletons. Sequencing was carried out using peripheral blood. These TCRs come from a woman aged 18-30 years who had recovered from COVID-19. Both conserved end residues are part of each CDR3. The order of the fields is V gene, clone size, D gene, J gene, CDR3 protein, CDR3 DNA. The D gene is left open where the match is weak. Size values are once, few and many counts, or a class for expanded clones, and some rows have none.

v_call: TRBV29-1; clone_size: NA; d_call: TRBD2; j_call: TRBJ2-5; cdr3_aa: CSLARTSDETQYF; cdr3_nt: TGCAGCCTTGCCCGGACTAGCGATGAGACCCAGTACTTC
v_call: TRBV3-1/TRBV3-2; clone_size: NA; d_call: NA; j_call: TRBJ1-3; cdr3_aa: CASSPGGGTSGNTIYF; cdr3_nt: TGTGCCAGCAGCCCCGGGGGGGGGACGTCTGGAAACACCATATATTTT
v_call: TRBV19; clone_size: NA; d_call: NA; j_call: TRBJ1-4; cdr3_aa: CASSGRVFKKLFF; cdr3_nt: TGTGCCAGTAGCGGCAGGGTCTTTAAAAAACTGTTTTTT
v_call: TRBV5-6; clone_size: NA; d_call: TRBD2; j_call: TRBJ2-5; cdr3_aa: CASSLLFSRAGDIQETQYF; cdr3_nt: TGTGCCAGCAGCTTGTTGTTTAGCCGAGCGGGGGATATTCAAGAGACCCAGTACTTC
v_call: TRBV7-6; clone_size: NA; d_call: TRBD1; j_call: TRBJ2-1; cdr3_aa: CASSKTGDSYNEQFF; cdr3_nt: TGTGCCAGCAGCAAGACAGGGGACTCCTACAATGAGCAGTTCTTC
v_call: TRBV9; clone_size: NA; d_call: NA; j_call: TRBJ2-2; cdr3_aa: CASSVGSTDTGELFF; cdr3_nt: TGTGCCAGCAGCGTAGGTTCTACGGACACCGGGGAGCTGTTTTTT
v_call: TRBV24-1; clone_size: NA; d_call: NA; j_call: TRBJ1-2; cdr3_aa: CATSEPRYGYTF; cdr3_nt: TGTGCCACCAGTGAACCTAGGTATGGCTACACCTTC
v_call: TRBV6-5; clone_size: NA; d_call: NA; j_call: TRBJ2-2; cdr3_aa: CASSSQGNTGELFF; cdr3_nt: TGTGCCAGCAGTTCGCAGGGAAACACCGGGGAGCTGTTTTTT
v_call: TRBV27; clone_size: NA; d_call: TRBD2; j_call: TRBJ2-3; cdr3_aa: CASRRLAGGPWRGSTDTQYF; cdr3_nt: TGTGCCAGCAGGAGACTAGCGGGAGGGCCATGGCGGGGGAGCACAGATACGCAGTATTTT
v_call: TRBV19; clone_size: NA; d_call: TRBD2; j_call: TRBJ2-1; cdr3_aa: CASSQTSGQIYNEQFF; cdr3_nt: TGTGCCAGTAGTCAGACTAGCGGCCAAATCTACAATGAGCAGTTCTTC
v_call: TRBV5-1; clone_size: NA; d_call: TRBD1; j_call: TRBJ1-2; cdr3_aa: CARTGCGYTF; cdr3_nt: TGCGCCAGGACAGGGTGTGGCTACACCTTC
v_call: TRBV6-2/TRBV6-3; clone_size: once; d_call: NA; j_call: TRBJ2-1; cdr3_aa: CASSPRGGNPYNEQFF; cdr3_nt: TGTGCCAGCAGTCCCCGGGGCGGGAACCCTTACAATGAGCAGTTCTTC
v_call: TRBV5-6; clone_size: NA; d_call: NA; j_call: TRBJ1-2; cdr3_aa: CASSLYQGWGYTF; cdr3_nt: TGTGCCAGCAGCTTGTATCAGGGTTGGGGCTACACCTTC